There are a few counts of the clone carrying this T cell receptor beta chain. This sample was included in a study of T-cell memory formation after mild COVID-19. A single record per CDR3 protein comes from TCRdb applying MiXCR to the 5' RACE reads. This table has 200,000 to 250,000 distinct CDR3 sequences, roughly a tenth appearing once. CDR1 is SGHTA and CDR2 is FQGNSA in the germline V gene. V lost 7 bases and J 2 bases, leaving 15 bases between the germline ends. The CDR3 sequence is 15 residues long. The chain is built from TRBV7-2 and TRBJ1-5; tentatively, D is TRBD1 (6 bases). This clonotype was sampled from a man younger than 35 who had mild COVID-19 (a few samples of this study predate the infection). Cell type and time point are not known. The sample comprised PBMCs or a T cell subset sorted from them (not recorded which). The CDR3 protein is CASTPPGGGNQPQHF. The CDR3 DNA is TGTGCCAGCACCCCCCCGGGGGGCGGCAATCAGCCCCAGCATTTT.